This TCR beta chain was found in a study of MAIT cells during Salmonella Paratyphi A infection (dated by TCRdb to between 2016 and 2019). Overall study outcomes, separate from this receptor: The availability of volunteer samples limited the sample sizes, but these sizes were considered adequate to detect differences between groups. More expansion or contraction among the top five MAIT clonotypes was shown in diagnosed volunteers than in healthy controls (around 0.52 versus 0.13), suggesting infection-driven repertoire reshaping.

The receptor library was made with 5' RACE. TCRbeta was amplified in two rounds of PCR using Phusion High-Fidelity polymerase, and the primers added sample-specific barcodes. To build the TCRbeta libraries, template-switch cDNA synthesis was carried out using SMARTScribe reverse transcriptase along with a TRBC-specific primer. The barcoded samples were pooled and then prepared using the NEBNext Ultra DNA Library Prep Kit for Illumina. The libraries were sequenced on an Illumina MiSeq using the MiSeq reagent kit v2, 300 cycles. The paper's data handling went like this. Jemultiplexer demultiplexed the reads by barcode, and MiTCR with default parameters aligned the reads. Non-functional sequences were filtered out with VDJtools, and clonotypes were defined by amino acid sequence, with frequencies based on assigned sequence reads. The clonal space homeostasis analysis grouped clonotypes by frequency into over-represented (0.05-1), large, medium and small bins. TCRdb applied fastp at Q25 and MiXCR to the public reads, then kept only in-frame beta chains. Rows matching on CDR3 protein sequence are summarized as one entry with the most common DNA and genes. The V and J calls were determined by TCRdb, not by the authors. Here the sample has roughly 430 distinct CDR3 sequences; over 30% occur a single time. Clones ranked in the top ten supply roughly two fifths of the sample.

Notes on this clonotype: Its antigen target is currently unknown. No base quality information exists; no much larger clone differs at one position.

Explained via the paper, the time point label denotes: healthy control second sampling, 21 days after first. Laboratory volunteers or leukocyte cones from the national blood and transplant service were used as healthy adult controls. For RNA extraction, about 4,500 to 11,000 MAIT cells from each sample were sorted straight into RNAqueous-Micro lysis buffer. As a control for MAIT repertoire stability, unchallenged healthy controls were sampled twice, about 20 days apart. Lymphoprep gradient centrifugation was used to isolate peripheral blood mononuclear cells from blood samples and leukocyte cones. Cells were sorted on either a BD FACSAria Fusion or a BD FACSAria III sorter. Material for sequencing was MAIT cells from PBMCs. The origin of this receptor is an adult in good health.

The DNA reads as follows: TGTGCCAGCGAGGGTAGCTCGGACACCGGGGAGCTGTTTTTT. Translation gives CASEGSSDTGELFF. The chain links TRBV6-2 or TRBV6-3 with TRBJ2-2, with a weak D call of TRBD2 (5 bases match). V and J lose 8 bases and 3 bases, and a span of 13 bases separates them. Spanning cysteine to phenylalanine, the CDR3 consists of 14 amino acids. Just the 42-base CDR3 DNA is kept, in frame starting at base 1. CDR1 and CDR2, per the germline V gene, are MNHEY and SVGEGT.